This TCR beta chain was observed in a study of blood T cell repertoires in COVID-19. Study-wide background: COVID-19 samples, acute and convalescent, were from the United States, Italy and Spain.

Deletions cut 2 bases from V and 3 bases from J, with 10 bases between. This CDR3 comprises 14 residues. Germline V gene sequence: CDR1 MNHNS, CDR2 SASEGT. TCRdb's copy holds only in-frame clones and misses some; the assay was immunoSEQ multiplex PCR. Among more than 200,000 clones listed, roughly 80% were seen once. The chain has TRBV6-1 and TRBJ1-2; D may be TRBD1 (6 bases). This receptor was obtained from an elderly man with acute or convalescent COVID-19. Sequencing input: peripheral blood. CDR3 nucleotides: TGTGCCAGCAGTGAAAGAGGGGGATACTATGGCTACACCTTC. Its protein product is CASSERGGYYGYTF.